This TCR beta chain was profiled in a study of radiotherapy plus CTLA-4 blockade in lung cancer. Study at large: Of all patients, more than 15% responded objectively and approximately 29% showed disease control.

Findings of the study overall: In blood, TCR clones derived from the tumor expanded after radiotherapy plus ipilimumab. Strongest reported response predictors: early blood clone changes and post-radiation interferon-beta.

Germline V gives CDR1 DFQATT, CDR2 SNEGSKA (reference sequence). The CDR3 spans 11 residues. Trimming pared 6 bases from V and 8 bases from J, leaving 11 bases between. Assay: immunoSEQ multiplex PCR; the TCRdb copy retains only in-frame clones and omits some. The sample lists some 74,000 clones; 78% were seen once. Concerning this clone: The antigen is unknown.

This receptor was identified in a human donor with non-small cell lung cancer who had a complete response to radiotherapy plus ipilimumab. Sequencing was performed on peripheral blood, taken from a patient treated with radiotherapy plus ipilimumab. The chain joins TRBV20-1 to TRBJ2-1, with D uncertain. The CDR3 coding sequence is TGCAGTGCCCCAGACTTAGATGAGCAGTTCTTC. It yields the protein CSAPDLDEQFF.